Each of the 26 T cell receptor beta chains below was sequenced from the same sample in a study of human T cells and chemical hapten exposure. Time point described: patch test 1, 2 weeks after DPC sensitization. Treatment noted: therapeutic diphenylcyclopropenone sensitization with weekly scalp DPC. MiXCR was run by TCRdb on the RACE reads, yielding one entry per CDR3 protein. The table shows tens of thousands of distinct CDR3 sequences, with over 7.5% occurring only once. The specimen was whole blood, collected in connection with sensitization to the hapten diphenylcyclopropenone (DPC). These receptors were obtained from a woman in her thirties or forties with alopecia areata. Some clones in this sample may be carry-over from other donors' samples.

Ten or more counts support this clonotype. The chain has TRBV2 and TRBJ1-5; D possibly corresponds to TRBD1 (5 bases). CDR3 size: 16 residues. Germline V gene data show CDR1 as SNHLY and CDR2 as FYNNEI. With 5 bases removed from V and 6 bases from J, the gap between germline ends came to 20 bases. CDR3 coding DNA: TGTGCCAGCAGTCGGGACTTCTTAAGTTCCTCTCAGCCCCAGCATTTT. It is translated as CASSRDFLSSSQPQHF.

This clonotype came up many times. The chain carries TRBV29-1 and TRBJ1-2, with 9 bases matching TRBD1. V was clipped by 5 bases and J by 5 bases; unmatched bases: 6. This CDR3 spans 13 amino acids. The germline V gene encodes CDR1 SQVTM and CDR2 ANQGSEA. The CDR3 DNA reads as TGCAGCGTTCGGGACAGGGTAGGGTATGGCTACACCTTC. Its protein product is CSVRDRVGYGYTF.

Ten or more counts support this clonotype. The rearrangement uses TRBV9 and TRBJ1-2; 8 positions match TRBD1. The germline gives CDR1 SGDLS, CDR2 YYNGEE. This CDR3 comprises 15 residues. Trimming at V came to 0 bases and at J to 3 bases, leaving 4 bases not matched to a gene. As DNA, the CDR3 is TGTGCCAGCAGCGTAGAAGCAGGGGGCGACTATGGCTACACCTTC. Translating gives CASSVEAGGDYGYTF.

This clonotype was counted at least ten times. The chain combines TRBV4-3 with TRBJ2-7; 12 nucleotides line up with TRBD2. The CDR3 totals 16 residues. Trimming at V came to 0 bases and at J to 3 bases, leaving 3 bases not matched to a gene. CDR1 and CDR2 (germline): LGHNA, YSLEER. As DNA, the CDR3 is TGCGCCAGCAGCCAAGATTCGACTAGCGGGGGCTACGAGCAGTACTTC. This translates into CASSQDSTSGGYEQYF.

Ten or more counts support this clonotype. The chain recombines TRBV7-9 with TRBJ1-6; D ambiguous. The CDR3 runs 14 residues. V gave up 1 base and J gave up 7 bases, with 8 bases separating them. CDR1 is SEHNR and CDR2 is FQNEAQ in the germline V gene (reference sequence). The CDR3 nucleotides read TGTGCCAGCAGCTTAGTCACCATGAATTCACCCCTCCACTTT. It encodes CASSLVTMNSPLHF.

In this sample, this clonotype turned up many times. The V gene is TRBV20-1, the J gene TRBJ2-3; 9 nucleotides line up with TRBD1. Germline trimming cut 6 bases from V and 6 bases from J; bases unmatched to any gene: 7. In germline, CDR1 is DFQATT, CDR2 SNEGSKA (reference sequence). The CDR3 runs 13 residues. The CDR3 spells CSAPDRGTDTQYF. As DNA, the CDR3 is TGCAGTGCACCGGACAGGGGAACTGATACGCAGTATTTT.

This clonotype was seen ten or more times. This chain uses TRBV7-2 with TRBJ2-3; 11 bases are shared with TRBD2. Trimming removed 4 bases from V and 5 bases from J; junction bases left unmatched: 11. The CDR3 is made up of 17 amino acids. Per germline, CDR1 SGHTA and CDR2 FQGNSA. The CDR3 DNA reads as TGTGCCAGCAGCTCCCAGCTTAGCGGGGGGGCCGGAGATACGCAGTATTTT. Protein product: CASSSQLSGGAGDTQYF.

This clonotype has a count of ten or more. This sequence joins TRBV4-1 and TRBJ1-4; the match to TRBD1 covers 8 bases. The CDR3 spans 16 residues. CDR1 and CDR2 (germline): MGHRA, YSYEKL. After removal of 3 bases from V and 2 bases from J, the junction contained 5 bases not matched to a gene. DNA of the CDR3: TGCGCCAGCAGCCAGCCTCGGACAGGGACTAATGAAAAACTGTTTTTT. This codes for CASSQPRTGTNEKLFF.

V is TRBV3-1 and J is TRBJ1-2, with D unresolved. Trimming pared 1 base from V and 6 bases from J, leaving 6 bases between. CDR3 length: 12 residues. Germline lookup yields CDR1 LGHDT and CDR2 YNNKEL (reference sequence). CDR3 region: CASSQVYDGYTF. CDR3 in DNA: TGTGCCAGCAGCCAAGTTTATGATGGCTACACCTTC.

This clonotype was counted a few times. J is TRBJ2-7 and V is TRBV3-1; 7 bases align to TRBD1. CDR3 length equals 17 residues. CDR1 is LGHDT, CDR2 YNNKEL, per germline (reference sequence). With V trimmed by 1 base and J by 7 bases, 16 bases remained unmatched. CDR3: CASSQVRGLNPSGEQYF. CDR3 nucleotide sequence: TGTGCCAGCAGCCAAGTAAGGGGGCTGAACCCTTCGGGGGAGCAGTACTTC.

This clonotype was found many times. The chain carries TRBV2 and TRBJ1-1, with 7 bases identical to TRBD1. The germline V gene encodes CDR1 SNHLY and CDR2 FYNNEI. The ends lost 6 bases at V and 1 base at J; junction bases unmatched: 8. The CDR3 length is 15 residues. CDR3 loop: CASRRRGGWNTEAFF. The CDR3 coding sequence is TGTGCCAGCAGGCGCAGGGGGGGGTGGAACACTGAAGCTTTCTTT.

In its sample, this clonotype was seen many times. The genes are TRBV6-2 or TRBV6-3 and TRBJ1-5, with a possible D match to TRBD1 (5 bases). The CDR3 spans 17 residues. CDR1 and CDR2 (germline): MNHEY, SVGEGT. Trimming shortened V by 6 bases and J by 3 bases, and 21 bases separated the two germline ends. Written as DNA, the CDR3 is TGTGCCAGCAGCAGGGTCGGGGGAATGAGGGTCAATCAGCCCCAGCATTTT. Translated: CASSRVGGMRVNQPQHF.

This clonotype was observed at least ten times. The gene calls are TRBV11-2 and TRBJ2-3; 12 nucleotides align to TRBD1. The CDR3 covers 16 residues. V dropped 5 bases and J dropped 1; count of bases not matched to a gene: 4. Germline assignment: CDR1 SGHAT and CDR2 FQNNGV. The CDR3 region has the DNA TGTGCCAGCAGCCCCGGGACAGGGGGCCGCACAGATACGCAGTATTTT. Translated: CASSPGTGGRTDTQYF. Full variable domain (missing parts from reference TRBV11-2 and TRBJ2-3): EAGVAQSPRYKIIEKRQSVAFWCNPISGHATLYWYQQILGQGPKLLIQFQNNGVVDDSQLPKDRFSAERLKGVDSTLKIQPAKLEDSAVYLCASSPGTGGRTDTQYFGPGTRLTVL.

The V call is TRBV5-4, the J call TRBJ1-1, with D maybe TRBD1 (5 bases). Germline V gene sequence: CDR1 SGHNT, CDR2 YYREEE (reference sequence). CDR3 length: 13 residues. V was shortened by 10 bases and J by 1 base, with 14 bases between the two germline ends. The CDR3 coding sequence is TGTGCCTCCACCCTGGGGGAGAACACTGAAGCTTTCTTT. This sequence encodes CASTLGENTEAFF.

This chain links TRBV27 with TRBJ2-1, with 10 bases lining up with TRBD2. V trimming: 3 bases; J trimming: 10 bases; junction bases outside the gene matches: 12. The CDR3 is 16 residues long. Germline loops: CDR1 MNHEY, CDR2 SMNVEV (reference sequence). In nucleotides, the CDR3 is TGTGCCAGCAGTTTCCCCTTAGCGGGGGGCCCAAGAGAGCAGTTCTTC. Protein sequence: CASSFPLAGGPREQFF.

The chain employs TRBV7-9 and TRBJ1-2; 10 bases agree with TRBD1. The V gene end was trimmed by 8 bases and the J gene end by 4 bases; junction bases not matched to a gene: 13. This CDR3 region has 16 residues. Germline V CDR1 and CDR2: SEHNR, FQNEAQ (reference sequence). In DNA form, the CDR3 reads TGTGCCAGCCTGGGAGGGGCCCGGACAGGGGGCTATGGCTACACCTTC. Amino acid sequence: CASLGGARTGGYGYTF.

This clonotype was counted many times. The chain couples TRBV7-9 to TRBJ2-2; TRBD1 aligns across 7 bases. The junction had 10 bases not matched to a gene; V was cut back by 5 bases and J by 1 base. The germline gives CDR1 SEHNR, CDR2 FQNEAQ (reference sequence). The CDR3 consists of 17 residues. The CDR3 DNA reads as TGTGCCAGCAGCCCGTCTCGGGACAGCTTGAACACCGGGGAGCTGTTTTTT. Translating it yields CASSPSRDSLNTGELFF.

The table lists this clonotype with many counts. The chain couples TRBV27 to TRBJ1-5, with D maybe TRBD1 (5 bases). CDR1 and CDR2 from the germline V gene are MNHEY and SMNVEV (reference sequence). CDR3 size: 16 residues. V was cut by 5 bases and J by 1 base, with 15 bases left in between. The CDR3 is CASSPRGGGSNQPQHF. For the CDR3, the DNA is TGTGCCAGCAGTCCCCGGGGGGGAGGCAGCAATCAGCCCCAGCATTTT.

This clonotype was observed a few times. The rearrangement uses TRBV7-9 and TRBJ2-7, with TRBD1 matching 12 bases. V was clipped by 5 bases and J by 6 bases; unmatched bases: 5. From germline, CDR1 is SEHNR and CDR2 FQNEAQ (reference sequence). The CDR3 contains 14 residues. CDR3 nucleotides: TGTGCCAGCAGCCCGGGACAGGGGGCCGTCGAGCAGTACTTC. This gives the protein CASSPGQGAVEQYF.

This clonotype occurred a few times. The V call is TRBV27, the J call TRBJ2-3; 9 bases are a match to TRBD2. CDR3 length equals 16 residues. In germline, CDR1 is MNHEY, CDR2 SMNVEV (reference sequence). Unmatched junction bases numbered 8, after V lost 5 bases and J lost 2 bases. The CDR3 coding sequence is TGTGCCAGCAGTGAAAGGGCGGGGGGGGTCACAGATACGCAGTATTTT. This sequence encodes CASSERAGGVTDTQYF.

This chain links TRBV5-1 with TRBJ2-5; the D gene is possibly TRBD2 (5 bases). V was clipped by 2 bases and J by 0 bases, with 14 bases between them. Germline assignment: CDR1 SGHRS and CDR2 YFSETQ. The CDR3 is 16 amino acids. This CDR3 is CASSFTERVNQETQYF. The CDR3 DNA is TGCGCCAGCAGCTTTACGGAGAGGGTTAACCAAGAGACCCAGTACTTC.

This clonotype has a handful of counts. This chain links TRBV4-1 with TRBJ2-1, with TRBD1 matching 12 bases. The CDR3 totals 18 residues. From germline, CDR1 is MGHRA and CDR2 YSYEKL. Trimming took 4 bases from V and 9 from J; bases not matched to a gene: 16. The CDR3 bases are TGCGCCAGCAGCCCACCTTCCGGGACAGGGGGCCTAAGGGTTGAGCAGTTCTTC. It yields the protein CASSPPSGTGGLRVEQFF.

This clonotype has just a few counts. The chain uses TRBV12-3 or TRBV12-4 and TRBJ2-7; 7 bases align to TRBD1. This CDR3 contains 15 residues. Trimming removed 11 bases from V and 2 bases from J; junction bases left unmatched: 15. The CDR3 region has the DNA TGTGCCTCTGGGTCGGGTCAGGGGGTCACCTACGAGCAGTACTTC. Translated: CASGSGQGVTYEQYF.

This clonotype has ten or more counts. The CDR3 region is CASSLGRNGYTF. DNA for the CDR3: TGTGCCAGCAGCCTTGGAAGGAATGGCTACACCTTC. V is TRBV2 and J is TRBJ1-2; D ambiguous. Trimming pared 6 bases from V and 6 bases from J, leaving 11 bases between. Germline V lookup: CDR1 SNHLY, CDR2 FYNNEI. The CDR3 runs 12 residues.

This clonotype was recorded many times. The chain combines TRBV6-5 with TRBJ1-2; D gene ambiguous. The V gene lost 6 bases and the J gene lost 5 bases, with 13 bases spanning the gap. Germline V gene sequence: CDR1 MNHEY, CDR2 SVGAGI. This CDR3 has 13 amino acids. The CDR3 DNA sequence: TGTGCCAGCAGCCTCTTAGGACTATATGGCTACACCTTC. It encodes CASSLLGLYGYTF.

This clonotype has only one observation. This may stem from a read error, because a much larger clone lies one nucleotide away. In DNA form, the CDR3 reads TGTACCAGCAGAGGACAGGGGAACACTGAAGCTTTCTTT. It encodes CTSRGQGNTEAFF. This chain links TRBV18 with TRBJ1-1; 8 nucleotides line up with TRBD1. Germline CDR1 reads KGHSH; CDR2 reads LQKENI. The CDR3 is 13 amino acids. The complete variable domain, with remaining parts taken from reference TRBV18 and TRBJ1-1, reads NAGVMQNPRHLVRRRGQEARLRCSPMKGHSHVYWYRQLPEEGLKFMVYLQKENIIDESGMPKERFSAEFPKEGPSILRIQQVVRGDSAAYFCTSRGQGNTEAFFGQGTRLTVV.